This record covers a single T cell receptor beta chain. The entry originates in a study of blood T cell repertoires in COVID-19. Across the study: T cells, B-cell-depleted T cells, or PBMCs supplied cDNA or gDNA.

Trimming removed 0 bases from V and 3 bases from J, with 11 bases in between. The CDR3 sequence is 16 residues long. In germline, CDR1 is MNHEY, CDR2 SMNVEV (reference sequence). Sequencing was performed with immunoSEQ multiplex PCR; in TCRdb, only in-frame clones are kept and a portion is missing. The top ten clones hold 0.65% to 0.9% of a sample with some 250,000 clones, 88% of them seen once. This rearrangement joins TRBV27 to TRBJ2-2; possibly TRBD1 for D (6 bases). Sequencing was performed on peripheral blood. The sequence came from a woman aged 25 to 45 with acute or convalescent COVID-19. The DNA for the CDR3 is TGTGCCAGCAGTTTATCCCAGGGGTCATACACCGGGGAGCTGTTTTTT. This encodes CASSLSQGSYTGELFF.